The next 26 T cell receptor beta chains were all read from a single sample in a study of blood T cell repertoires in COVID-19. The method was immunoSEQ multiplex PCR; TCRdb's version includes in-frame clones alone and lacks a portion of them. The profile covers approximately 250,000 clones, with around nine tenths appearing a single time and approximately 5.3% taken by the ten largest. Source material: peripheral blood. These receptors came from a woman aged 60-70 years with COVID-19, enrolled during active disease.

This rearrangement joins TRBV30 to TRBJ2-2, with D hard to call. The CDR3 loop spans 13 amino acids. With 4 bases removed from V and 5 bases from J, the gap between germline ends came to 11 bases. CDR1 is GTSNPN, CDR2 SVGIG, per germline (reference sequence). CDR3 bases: TGTGCCTGGATTCCTACCCGGACCGGGGAGCTGTTTTTT. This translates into CAWIPTRTGELFF.

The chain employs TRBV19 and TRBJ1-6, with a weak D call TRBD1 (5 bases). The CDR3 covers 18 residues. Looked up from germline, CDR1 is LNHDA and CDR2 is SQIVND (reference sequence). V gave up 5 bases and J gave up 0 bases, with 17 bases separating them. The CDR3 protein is CASSPRGRASSYNSPLHF. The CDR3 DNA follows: TGTGCCAGTAGTCCGCGGGGACGTGCGAGCTCCTATAATTCACCCCTCCACTTT.

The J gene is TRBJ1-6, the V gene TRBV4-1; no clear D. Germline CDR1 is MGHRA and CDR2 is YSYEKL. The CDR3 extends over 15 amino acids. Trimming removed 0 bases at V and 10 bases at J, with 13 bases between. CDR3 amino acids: CASSQDLRGWSPLHF. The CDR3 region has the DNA TGCGCCAGCAGCCAAGATTTACGGGGTTGGTCACCCCTCCACTTT.

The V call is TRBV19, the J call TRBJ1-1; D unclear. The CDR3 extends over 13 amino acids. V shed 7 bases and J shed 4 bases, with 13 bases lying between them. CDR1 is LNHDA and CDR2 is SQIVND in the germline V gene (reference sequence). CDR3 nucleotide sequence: TGTGCCAGTACCGGGATGCAGTTCACTGAAGCTTTCTTT. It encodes CASTGMQFTEAFF.

CDR3 nucleotides: TGTGCCAGCTCACCATCACAGGGGACGGACGAGCAGTACTTC. It codes for CASSPSQGTDEQYF. The chain links TRBV18 to TRBJ2-7; TRBD1 agrees at 7 bases. With 2 bases clipped from V and 5 bases from J, the junction kept 6 bases outside the gene matches. The CDR3 totals 14 residues. Germline CDR1 KGHSH, CDR2 LQKENI.

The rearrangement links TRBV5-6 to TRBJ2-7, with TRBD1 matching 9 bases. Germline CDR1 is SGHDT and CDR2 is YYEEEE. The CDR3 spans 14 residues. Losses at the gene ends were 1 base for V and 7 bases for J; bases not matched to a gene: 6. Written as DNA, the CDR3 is TGTGCCAGCAGCTTGCAACAGGGGGCCGGGGAGCAGTACTTC. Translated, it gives CASSLQQGAGEQYF.

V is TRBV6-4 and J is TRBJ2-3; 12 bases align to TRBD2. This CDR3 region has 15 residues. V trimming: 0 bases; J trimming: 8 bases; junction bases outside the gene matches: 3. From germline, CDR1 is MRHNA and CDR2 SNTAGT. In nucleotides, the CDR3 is TGTGCCAGCAGTGACTCCTGGACTAGCGGGGCTACGCAGTATTTT. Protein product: CASSDSWTSGATQYF.

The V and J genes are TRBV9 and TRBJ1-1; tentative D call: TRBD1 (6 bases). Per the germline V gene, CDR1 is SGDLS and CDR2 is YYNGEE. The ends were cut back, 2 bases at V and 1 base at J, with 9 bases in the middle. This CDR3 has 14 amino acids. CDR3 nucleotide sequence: TGTGCCAGCAGCGTCACAGGGACGAACACTGAAGCTTTCTTT. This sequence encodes CASSVTGTNTEAFF.

The CDR3 loop reads CASSLVQGSGEQYF. The CDR3 DNA reads as TGTGCCAGCAGCTTAGTACAGGGGAGTGGGGAGCAGTACTTC. The J gene is TRBJ2-7, the V gene TRBV11-2; the match to TRBD1 covers 7 bases. Germline-derived CDR1 and CDR2 are SGHAT and FQNNGV. The CDR3 is made up of 14 amino acids. Trimming at V came to 1 base and at J to 7 bases, leaving 7 bases not matched to a gene.

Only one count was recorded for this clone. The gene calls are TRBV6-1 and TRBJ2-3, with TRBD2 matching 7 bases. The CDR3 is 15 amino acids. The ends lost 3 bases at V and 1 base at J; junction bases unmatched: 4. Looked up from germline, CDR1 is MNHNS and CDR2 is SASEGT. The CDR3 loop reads CASSDGLAGTDTQYF. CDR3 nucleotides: TGTGCCAGCAGTGACGGCCTAGCGGGCACAGATACGCAGTATTTT.

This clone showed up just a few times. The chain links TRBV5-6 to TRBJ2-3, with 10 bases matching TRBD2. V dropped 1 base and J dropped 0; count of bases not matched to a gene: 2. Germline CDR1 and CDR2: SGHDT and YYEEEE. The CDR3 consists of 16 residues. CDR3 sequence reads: CASSLLTSGSTDTQYF. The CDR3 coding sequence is TGTGCCAGCAGCTTGTTGACTAGCGGGAGCACAGATACGCAGTATTTT.

The CDR3 bases are TGTGCCAGCGGGACAGGGGGGTATTCTGGAAACACCATATATTTT. It is translated as CASGTGGYSGNTIYF. This rearrangement joins TRBV3-1 (or the pseudogene TRBV3-2) to TRBJ1-3; 11 positions agree with TRBD1. The length of the CDR3 is 15 residues. The J segment lost 1 base and the V segment lost 8 bases, leaving 4 bases of the junction unmatched. Germline V gives CDR1 LGHDT, CDR2 YNNKEL (reference sequence).

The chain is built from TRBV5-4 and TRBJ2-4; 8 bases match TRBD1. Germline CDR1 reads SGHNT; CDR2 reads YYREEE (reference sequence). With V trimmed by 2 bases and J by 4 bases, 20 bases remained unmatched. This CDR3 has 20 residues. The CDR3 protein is CASSFPGQGSGAGAKNIQYF. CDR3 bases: TGTGCCAGCAGCTTCCCCGGACAGGGATCGGGGGCGGGTGCAAAAAACATTCAGTACTTC.

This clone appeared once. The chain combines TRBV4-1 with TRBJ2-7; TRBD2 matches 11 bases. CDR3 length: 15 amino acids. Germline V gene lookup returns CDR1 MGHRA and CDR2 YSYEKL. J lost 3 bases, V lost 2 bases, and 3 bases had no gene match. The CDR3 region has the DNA TGCGCCAGCAGCCAAATTACTAGCGGGGGCTACGAGCAGTACTTC. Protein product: CASSQITSGGYEQYF.

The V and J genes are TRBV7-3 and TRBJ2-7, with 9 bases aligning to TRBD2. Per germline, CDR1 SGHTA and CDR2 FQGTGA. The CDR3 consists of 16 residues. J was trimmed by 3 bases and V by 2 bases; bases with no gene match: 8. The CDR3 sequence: CASSLFPETSGYEQYF. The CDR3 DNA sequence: TGTGCCAGCAGCTTATTCCCGGAGACTAGCGGCTACGAGCAGTACTTC.

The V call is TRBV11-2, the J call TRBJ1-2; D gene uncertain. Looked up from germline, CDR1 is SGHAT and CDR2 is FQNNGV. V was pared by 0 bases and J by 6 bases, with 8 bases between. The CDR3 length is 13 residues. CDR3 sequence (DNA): TGTGCCAGCAGCTTAGATCGCGCCGATGGCTACACCTTC. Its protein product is CASSLDRADGYTF.

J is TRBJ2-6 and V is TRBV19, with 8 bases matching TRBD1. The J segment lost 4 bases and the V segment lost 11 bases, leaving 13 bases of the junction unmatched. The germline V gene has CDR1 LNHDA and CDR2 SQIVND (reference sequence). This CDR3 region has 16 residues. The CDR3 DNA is TGTGCCTCTCTTAGACAGGGGATGTCCGGGGCCAACGTCCTGACTTTC. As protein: CASLRQGMSGANVLTF. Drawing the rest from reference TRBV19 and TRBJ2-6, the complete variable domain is DGGITQSPKYLFRKEGQNVTLSCEQNLNHDAMYWYRQDPGQGLRLIYYSQIVNDFQKGDIAEGYSVSREKKESFPLTVTSAQKNPTAFYLCASLRQGMSGANVLTFGAGSRLTVL.

The DNA for the CDR3 is TGTGCCAGCAGCTTAGTAGGCCCAGGGTCACCCCTCCACTTT. As protein: CASSLVGPGSPLHF. This chain connects TRBV7-2 to TRBJ1-6, with D tentatively TRBD1 (5 bases). The V and J ends lost 1 base and 10 bases respectively, with 11 bases between them. CDR3 length: 14 residues. Per the germline V gene, CDR1 is SGHTA and CDR2 is FQGNSA. Variable domain in full (rest from reference TRBV7-2 and TRBJ1-6): GAGVSQSPSNKVTEKGKDVELRCDPISGHTALYWYRQSLGQGLEFLIYFQGNSAPDKSGLPSDRFSAERTGGSVSTLTIQRTQQEDSAVYLCASSLVGPGSPLHFGNGTRLTVT.

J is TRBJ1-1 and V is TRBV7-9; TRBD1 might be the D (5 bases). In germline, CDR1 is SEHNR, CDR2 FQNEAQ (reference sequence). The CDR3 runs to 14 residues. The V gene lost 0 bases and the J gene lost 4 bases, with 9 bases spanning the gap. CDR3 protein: CASSLAGGGTEAFF. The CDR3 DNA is TGTGCCAGCAGCTTAGCGGGCGGGGGCACTGAAGCTTTCTTT.

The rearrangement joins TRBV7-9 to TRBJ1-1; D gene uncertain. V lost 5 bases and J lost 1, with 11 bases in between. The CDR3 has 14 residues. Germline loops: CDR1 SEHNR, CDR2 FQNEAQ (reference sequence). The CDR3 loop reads CASSPDGENTEAFF. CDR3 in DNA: TGTGCCAGCAGCCCGGACGGGGAGAACACTGAAGCTTTCTTT.

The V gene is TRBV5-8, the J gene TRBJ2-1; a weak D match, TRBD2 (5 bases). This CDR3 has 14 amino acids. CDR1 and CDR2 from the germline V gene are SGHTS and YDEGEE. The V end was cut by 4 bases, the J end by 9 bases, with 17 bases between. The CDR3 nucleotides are TGTGCCAGCAGCCCGGAGGTTCGGGTCTTTGAGCAGTTCTTC. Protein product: CASSPEVRVFEQFF.

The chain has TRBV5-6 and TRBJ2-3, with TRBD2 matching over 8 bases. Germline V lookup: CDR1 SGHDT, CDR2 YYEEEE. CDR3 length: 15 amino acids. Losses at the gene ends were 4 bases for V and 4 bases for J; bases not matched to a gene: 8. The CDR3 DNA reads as TGTGCCAGCAGCCAAGTCGGGACTAGACCAGATACGCAGTATTTT. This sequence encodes CASSQVGTRPDTQYF.

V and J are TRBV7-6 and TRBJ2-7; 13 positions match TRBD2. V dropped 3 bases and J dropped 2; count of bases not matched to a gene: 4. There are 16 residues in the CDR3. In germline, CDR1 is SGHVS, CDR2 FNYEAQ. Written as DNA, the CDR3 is TGTGCCAGCAGCTTGGGACTAGCGGGAAAAACCTACGAGCAGTACTTC. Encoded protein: CASSLGLAGKTYEQYF.

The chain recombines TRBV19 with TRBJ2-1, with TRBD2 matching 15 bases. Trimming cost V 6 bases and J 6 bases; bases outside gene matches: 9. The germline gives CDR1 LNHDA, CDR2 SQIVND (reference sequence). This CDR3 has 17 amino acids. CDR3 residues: CASSDRTSGRAINEQFF. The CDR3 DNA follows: TGTGCCAGTAGCGACCGGACTAGCGGGAGGGCCATCAATGAGCAGTTCTTC.

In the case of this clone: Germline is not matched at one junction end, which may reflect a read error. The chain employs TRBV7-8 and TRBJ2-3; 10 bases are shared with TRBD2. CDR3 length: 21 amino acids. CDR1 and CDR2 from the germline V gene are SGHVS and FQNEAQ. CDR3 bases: TGTGTCAGCAGCCGTCGACATAACCTAGCGGGAGAGGGGACTAGCACAGATACGCAGTATTTT. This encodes CVSSRRHNLAGEGTSTDTQYF.

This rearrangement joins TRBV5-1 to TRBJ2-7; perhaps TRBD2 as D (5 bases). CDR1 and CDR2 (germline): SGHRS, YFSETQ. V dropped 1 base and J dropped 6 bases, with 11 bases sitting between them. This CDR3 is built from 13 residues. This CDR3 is CASSLSGVGEQYF. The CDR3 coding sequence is TGCGCCAGCAGCTTGTCCGGGGTAGGCGAGCAGTACTTC.